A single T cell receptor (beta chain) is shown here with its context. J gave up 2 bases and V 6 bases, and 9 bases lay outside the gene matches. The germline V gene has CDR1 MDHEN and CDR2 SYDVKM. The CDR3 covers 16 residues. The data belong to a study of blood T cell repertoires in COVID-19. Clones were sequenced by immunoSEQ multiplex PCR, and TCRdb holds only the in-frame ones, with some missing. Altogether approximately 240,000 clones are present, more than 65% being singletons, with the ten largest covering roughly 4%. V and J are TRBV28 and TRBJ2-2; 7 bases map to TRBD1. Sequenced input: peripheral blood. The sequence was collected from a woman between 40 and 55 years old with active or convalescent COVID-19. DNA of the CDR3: TGTGCCAGCAGACTCAAGGCAGGGGGAAACACCGGGGAGCTGTTTTTT. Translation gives CASRLKAGGNTGELFF.